Listed below are T cell receptor beta chains from one sample, sequenced in a study of cytomegalovirus exposure and HLA in healthy donors. Generated by immunoSEQ multiplex PCR, the TCRdb table keeps only in-frame clones and is missing some. Recorded here are roughly 120,000 clones; the top ten clones represent approximately 3.8%. The sequenced sample consisted of PBMCs. These receptors were taken from a man aged 18-30 years in good health and CMV-seronegative. Both conserved end residues are part of each CDR3. Each record gives: V gene, CDR3 protein.

TRBV19,CASSIIAGVNYEQYF
TRBV28,CASSFGYQPQHF
TRBV5-4,CASSLRGSRETQYF
TRBV27,CATRTNTYNEQFF
TRBV29-1,CSVADRGLYEQYF
TRBV5-6,CASSWRASGGIYNEQFF
TRBV19,CASSRVYNEQFF
TRBV5-1,CASSLGLDEQFF
TRBV5-1,CASRGLKETQYF
TRBV5-1,CASSLGQSSYNEQFF
TRBV9,CASSVQPGGTGETQYF
TRBV6-6,CASSGPGFIETQYF
TRBV5-6,CASSFRQGGEQYF
TRBV20-1,CSARDIAEAFF
TRBV7-9,CASSLEILGQGAYEFF
TRBV19,CASSPGTSGAPRNEQFF
TRBV5-1,CASSFSGINTEAFF
TRBV15,CATSRWGDSESKLFF
TRBV6-5,CASSFSDEQYF
TRBV6-5,CASSSRGSKPSHEQYF
TRBV20-1,CSARVGVYQHF
TRBV7-8,CASSLVTDTDTQYF
TRBV11-2,CASSYRETQYF
TRBV28,CASSFGPYEQYF
TRBV6-5,CASSPRTGNNEQFF
TRBV6-6,CASRTTSGTQETQYF
TRBV7-2,CASSLKGGEADTQYF